The 10 T cell receptor beta chains below come from one sample, sequenced in a study of blood T cells in healthy people across ages. PCR was performed a second time for about 7 to 11 cycles using a sample-barcoded 5' primer and a J-beta primer mix. TCRdb re-called the 5' RACE reads with MiXCR, one entry per CDR3 protein. The sample records roughly 500,000 distinct CDR3 sequences, 27% being singletons. Sequences were obtained from blood. Every receptor here comes from a woman in her seventies in good health.

The chain carries TRBV30 and TRBJ2-2; a weak D match, TRBD2 (7 bases). This CDR3 is 15 amino acids long. The V end lost 2 bases, the J end lost 0 bases, and 10 bases lay between the germline ends. CDR1 is GTSNPN, CDR2 SVGIG, per germline (reference sequence). DNA of the CDR3: TGTGCCTGGAGTAGGGGGGGCACGAACACCGGGGAGCTGTTTTTT. The encoded protein is CAWSRGGTNTGELFF. The full variable domain, its missing parts supplied by reference TRBV30 and TRBJ2-2, is SQTIHQWPATLVQPVGSPLSLECTVEGTSNPNLYWYRQAAGRGLQLLFYSVGIGQISSEVPQNLSASRPQDRQFILSSKKLLLSDSGFYLCAWSRGGTNTGELFFGEGSRLTVL.

This clonotype was seen just once. This rearrangement joins TRBV12-3 or TRBV12-4 to TRBJ1-3; D unclear. This CDR3 is 12 amino acids long. The ends were cut back, 8 bases at V and 9 bases at J, with 14 bases in the middle. In DNA form, the CDR3 reads TGTGCCAGCTCGATTTCAGCCTCCACCATATATTTT. It encodes CASSISASTIYF.

V usage is TRBV20-1 and J usage is TRBJ2-3; D tentatively reads TRBD1 or TRBD2 (5 bases each). Germline-derived CDR1 and CDR2 are DFQATT and SNEGSKA (reference sequence). Trimming shortened V by 0 bases and J by 6 bases, and 16 bases separated the two germline ends. This CDR3 spans 15 amino acids. In DNA, the CDR3 is TGCAGTGCTAGAGAACCCTTCGCAGGGACGGATACGCAGTATTTT. Its translation: CSAREPFAGTDTQYF.

This clonotype was seen more than once but under ten times. No DNA is shown, since the ends of the CDR3 on it are uncertain; the CDR3 is the one TCRdb lists. CDR3 amino acids: CASSPVFGQGSTKQYF. V is TRBV11-2 and J is TRBJ2-7; TRBD1 is the table's D call, not checked against the DNA. The germline V gene has CDR1 SGHAT and CDR2 FQNNGV. Both ends counted, the CDR3 spans 16 residues.

The chain recombines TRBV18 with TRBJ2-1; 8 bases map to TRBD2. Trimming removed 5 bases from V and 9 bases from J; junction bases left unmatched: 15. Germline V lookup: CDR1 KGHSH, CDR2 LQKENI. The CDR3 is 16 residues long. In DNA, the CDR3 is TGTGCCAGCTCAAGGAGTACCGGGACTAGTAGTCTTGAGCAGTTCTTC. Its translation: CASSRSTGTSSLEQFF.

The chain employs TRBV2 and TRBJ2-5; no reliable D call. CDR1 and CDR2 (germline): SNHLY, FYNNEI. V lost 4 bases and J 1 base, leaving 10 bases between the germline ends. CDR3 size: 14 residues. CDR3 nucleotides: TGTGCCAGCAGTGTGGTCAGGACCCAAGAGACCCAGTACTTC. It encodes CASSVVRTQETQYF.

This clonotype was observed a handful of times. The CDR3 here is CASKTGTETQYF. As DNA, the CDR3 is TGTGCCAGCAAAACGGGGACAGAGACCCAGTACTTC. V usage is TRBV6-6 and J usage is TRBJ2-1; D possibly uses TRBD1 or TRBD2 (5 bases each). Matching the DNA end better, TRBJ2-5 makes the J call doubtful. Germline CDR1 MNHNY, CDR2 SVGAGI (reference sequence). The CDR3 length is 12 residues.

This chain uses TRBV14 with TRBJ2-1; 10 bases match TRBD2. Unmatched junction bases numbered 7, after V lost 0 bases and J lost 8 bases. The CDR3 is 16 residues long. Germline CDR1 SGHDN, CDR2 FVKESK. CDR3 in amino acids: CASSQDRGLAFDEQFF. The CDR3 nucleotides are TGTGCCAGCAGCCAAGATAGGGGACTAGCGTTTGATGAGCAGTTCTTC.

This chain joins TRBV21-1 and TRBJ2-5; the listed D gene, TRBD1, was not tested against the DNA. TRBV21-1 is a documented pseudogene. There are 17 residues in the CDR3. In DNA form, the CDR3 reads TGTGCCAGCAGCTGTACCCGGGACAGGGGGAATTGTGAGACCCAGTACTTC. Translating it yields CASSCTRDRGNCETQYF.

V gene TRBV4-3 combines with J gene TRBJ2-1, with D perhaps matching TRBD1 or TRBD2 (6 bases each). Judging by the DNA end, TRBJ2-5 fits better; the J call may be wrong. CDR3 length: 17 amino acids. CDR1 and CDR2 (germline): LGHNA, YSLEER. CDR3 in amino acids: CASSQKGGGTRRETQYF. CDR3 nucleotides: TGCGCCAGCAGCCAAAAGGGGGGTGGGACTCGGCGAGAGACCCAGTACTTC.